Listed below are T cell receptor beta chains from one sample, sequenced in a study of blood T cell repertoires in COVID-19. The protocol was immunoSEQ multiplex PCR, while the TCRdb copy is restricted to in-frame clones and leaves out a portion. The repertoire holds approximately 250,000 clones, with over 90% as singletons. Material for sequencing was peripheral blood. Receptors were obtained from a man younger than 45 with COVID-19, enrolled during active disease. Each CDR3 is given with its conserved first and last residue. Fields, in order: V gene, clone size, J gene, D gene, CDR3 DNA, CDR3 protein. The D gene is left open where the match is weak. Clone size appears in some rows only: once, few, many, or a class for an expanded clone.

TRBV24-1	NA	TRBJ2-5	NA	TGTGCCACCAGTGACCCCGAAGAGACCCAGTACTTC	CATSDPEETQYF
TRBV2	NA	TRBJ2-7	NA	TGTGCCAGCAGTGAAGCGCGTCAGGGTATCTACGAGCAGTACTTC	CASSEARQGIYEQYF
TRBV6-5	NA	TRBJ1-1	NA	TGTGCCAGCAGACAGGGAAGCGACATGAACACTGAAGCTTTCTTT	CASRQGSDMNTEAFF
TRBV6-5	NA	TRBJ2-1	TRBD2	TGTGCCAGCAGTTGGGAGGGGATAAATGAGCAGTTCTTC	CASSWEGINEQFF
TRBV5-1	NA	TRBJ1-6	TRBD1	TGCGCCAGCAGCCCGCGGACAGGGGCGGATAATTCACCCCTCCACTTT	CASSPRTGADNSPLHF
TRBV12-3/TRBV12-4	NA	TRBJ1-2	NA	TGTGCCAGCACCCGAAGACAGGTCGATGGCTACACCTTC	CASTRRQVDGYTF
TRBV29-1	NA	TRBJ1-5	NA	TGCAGCGTTGCTACGGACTATAGCAATCAGCCCCAGCATTTT	CSVATDYSNQPQHF
TRBV2	NA	TRBJ2-5	NA	TGTGCCAGCAGTGAAGCGGTGGGGCTCCAAGAGACCCAGTACTTC	CASSEAVGLQETQYF
TRBV19	NA	TRBJ2-6	TRBD1	TGTGCCAGTAGTACAAGGACAGGCTCTGGGGCCAACGTCCTGACTTTC	CASSTRTGSGANVLTF
TRBV7-9	NA	TRBJ2-1	TRBD1	TGTGCCAGCAGCCCCGGAGATGGGACAGGGGGCTCCAATGAGCAGTTCTTC	CASSPGDGTGGSNEQFF
TRBV11-2	once	TRBJ2-2	NA	TGTGCCAGCAGCTTCGCCGGACATTTTTCGTCCCGGGAGCTGTTTTTT	CASSFAGHFSSRELFF
TRBV20-1	NA	TRBJ2-1	NA	TGCAGTGCTGGGGGGGGGCTTGAGCAGTTCTTC	CSAGGGLEQFF
TRBV28	NA	TRBJ1-2	NA	TGTGCCAGCAGTTTACAGGGCGCTAACTATGGCTACACCTTC	CASSLQGANYGYTF
TRBV7-6	NA	TRBJ2-7	TRBD1	TGTGCCAGCAGCTTAGAGGCCTCACAGGGGGCGGGTTTCTACGAGCAGTACTTC	CASSLEASQGAGFYEQYF
TRBV11-2	NA	TRBJ1-4	NA	TGTGCCAGCACGACCAACGGGGAAAAACTGTTTTTT	CASTTNGEKLFF
TRBV27	NA	TRBJ2-1	NA	TGTGCCAGCAGTTTAGGGGGCGGTGGGTCCTACAATGAGCAGTTCTTC	CASSLGGGGSYNEQFF
TRBV6-2/TRBV6-3	NA	TRBJ2-5	TRBD2	TGTGCCAGCAGCCCGACTAGCGTACAAGAGACCCAGTACTTC	CASSPTSVQETQYF
TRBV18	NA	TRBJ1-1	NA	TGTGCCAGCTCGCGTTTACAGGGTAACACTGAAGCTTTCTTT	CASSRLQGNTEAFF
TRBV4-1	NA	TRBJ1-2	TRBD1	TGCGCCAGCAGCCAAGGGACAGGATCCGGCTACACCTTC	CASSQGTGSGYTF
TRBV27	NA	TRBJ1-6	TRBD1	TGTGCCAGCAGTTCCATACAGGGGAACAATTCACCCCTCCACTTT	CASSSIQGNNSPLHF
TRBV5-5	once	TRBJ2-7	NA	TGTGCCAGCAGCTTGGAGTATTTGGGGCAGCCCCCAGACGAGCAGTACTTC	CASSLEYLGQPPDEQYF
TRBV27	NA	TRBJ1-6	TRBD1	TGTGCCAGCAGTTTATATTGGGACAGCAATTCACCCCTCCACTTT	CASSLYWDSNSPLHF
TRBV6-5	once	TRBJ1-1	TRBD1	TGTGCCAGCAGTTACAAACAGGGGGCGTCGACTGAAGCTTTCTTT	CASSYKQGASTEAFF
TRBV11-1	NA	TRBJ2-5	NA	TGTGCCAGCAGCAAAACAGCGACCCAGTACTTC	CASSKTATQYF
TRBV4-1	NA	TRBJ2-7	NA	TGCGCCAGCAGCCAAGTGGGGACTTCTCTCGAGCAGTACTTC	CASSQVGTSLEQYF
TRBV15	NA	TRBJ2-3	NA	TGTGCCACCAGCAGAGGAGGGATAGGAACAGATACGCAGTATTTT	CATSRGGIGTDTQYF
TRBV9	NA	TRBJ2-7	NA	TGTGCCAGCAGCGTAGATCCCGCGCAGGGTAAGTCCTACGAGCAGTACTTC	CASSVDPAQGKSYEQYF
TRBV6-6	NA	TRBJ1-4	NA	TGTGCCTCCCGCGGAGGGGCTAATGAAAAACTGTTTTTT	CASRGGANEKLFF
TRBV6-1	NA	TRBJ1-3	NA	TGTGCCAGCAGTGCCCCCACAGGGAATGAAGGAAACACCATATATTTT	CASSAPTGNEGNTIYF
TRBV5-6	NA	TRBJ1-2	NA	TGTGCCAGCAGCTTGTGGGGCTCGGGTAACTATGGCTACACCTTC	CASSLWGSGNYGYTF
TRBV5-1	NA	TRBJ1-5	NA	TGCGCCAGCAGCTTGGCCGAGGGGGGGCAGCCCCAGCATTTT	CASSLAEGGQPQHF
TRBV7-9	NA	TRBJ1-6	NA	TGTGCCAGCAGCTTAGCCGGACAAGGATCACCCCTCCACTTT	CASSLAGQGSPLHF
TRBV6-1	NA	TRBJ1-5	TRBD1	TGTGCCAGCAGTGAGACATTGACAGGGTCTCGCAATCAGCCCCAGCATTTT	CASSETLTGSRNQPQHF
TRBV6-5	once	TRBJ1-5	TRBD1	TGTGCCAGCAGTCCGGGACAGGGCTATCAGCCCCAGCATTTT	CASSPGQGYQPQHF
TRBV5-1	NA	TRBJ1-1	TRBD1	TGCGCCAGCAGCTTGGAAGGCAGGGGGGCTGAAGCTTTCTTT	CASSLEGRGAEAFF
TRBV6-5	NA	TRBJ1-1	NA	TGTGCCACCGGACAGAGACTGAACACTGAAGCTTTCTTT	CATGQRLNTEAFF
TRBV11-2	NA	TRBJ2-5	NA	TGTGCCAGCAGCTTAAGCCCCTCTAGAGGAGAGACCCAGTACTTC	CASSLSPSRGETQYF
TRBV7-9	NA	TRBJ2-1	NA	TGTGCCAGTATCGGGCCCCGATTCGGGGACTACAATGAGCAGTTCTTC	CASIGPRFGDYNEQFF
TRBV4-1	NA	TRBJ1-4	TRBD1	TGCGCCAGTATGGGACAGGGCCTAGAAAAACTGTTTTTT	CASMGQGLEKLFF
TRBV9	NA	TRBJ1-2	NA	TGTGCCAGCAGCGTACCCCTCTATGGAGGTGGCTACACCTTC	CASSVPLYGGGYTF
TRBV5-1	once	TRBJ2-5	TRBD1	TGCGCCAGCAGCCCGGGACAGGGCAGGCTGGGGCCCCAGTACTTC	CASSPGQGRLGPQYF
TRBV4-1	NA	TRBJ2-2	NA	TGCGCCAGCAGCCTGATAGGGGTCACCGGGGAGCTGTTTTTT	CASSLIGVTGELFF
TRBV5-1	NA	TRBJ1-4	TRBD1	TGCGCCAGCAGCTCAGGACAGGGATGGGAAAAACTGTTTTTT	CASSSGQGWEKLFF
TRBV4-2	NA	TRBJ1-2	NA	TGTGCCAGCAGCGCAACAGTCCGGGGACAACCCGAAGGCTACACCTTC	CASSATVRGQPEGYTF
TRBV6-5	NA	TRBJ2-3	NA	TGTGCCAGCAGTTACTCCTGGCGTCGTAGCGATACGCAGTATTTT	CASSYSWRRSDTQYF
TRBV9	NA	TRBJ1-3	NA	TGTGCCAGCACCAAAGACTTTGGAAACACCATATATTTT	CASTKDFGNTIYF
TRBV6-5	NA	TRBJ1-2	NA	TGTGCCAGCAGTACAGGGTCTTTGGAGGATGGCTACACCTTC	CASSTGSLEDGYTF
TRBV18	NA	TRBJ1-2	NA	TGTGCCAGCTCACCACAGGGGAGGAACTATGGCTACACCTTC	CASSPQGRNYGYTF
TRBV7-9	NA	TRBJ2-7	NA	TGTGCCAGCAGCTTAATGTCCCCAGAGCAGTACTTC	CASSLMSPEQYF
TRBV19	NA	TRBJ2-2	TRBD2	TGTGCCACCAAGGGGAGGGACGGGGAGCTGTTTTTT	CATKGRDGELFF
TRBV21-1	NA	TRBJ1-3	NA	TGTGCCAGCAGCAAGACAGTCTCTGGAAACACCATATATTTT	CASSKTVSGNTIYF
TRBV6-5	NA	TRBJ2-7	TRBD2	TGTGCCAGCAGCAAAAACGGGGGGTCGCGGTACTTC	CASSKNGGSRYF
TRBV24-1	NA	TRBJ2-2	NA	TGTGCCACCAGTGATTCCGGGACACCGAACACCGGGGAGCTGTTTTTT	CATSDSGTPNTGELFF
TRBV6-2/TRBV6-3	NA	TRBJ1-2	TRBD1	TGTGCCAGCAGCCGGGACAGGGAGACTAACTATGGCTACACCTTC	CASSRDRETNYGYTF
TRBV11-1	NA	TRBJ1-1	TRBD1	TGTGCCAGCAGCGGACAGGAGAACACTGAAGCTTTCTTT	CASSGQENTEAFF
TRBV4-1	NA	TRBJ1-1	NA	TGCGCCAGCAGCCAAGATGGGGGAGGTACTGAAGCTTTCTTT	CASSQDGGGTEAFF
TRBV7-9	NA	TRBJ1-5	TRBD1	TGTGCCAGCAGCTTAGAACAGGGGAATCAGCCCCAGCATTTT	CASSLEQGNQPQHF
TRBV18	once	TRBJ1-5	NA	TGTGCCAGCTCACCACCTAAATCCGGGGGGGTGAATCAGCCCCAGCATTTT	CASSPPKSGGVNQPQHF
TRBV13	NA	TRBJ1-2	NA	TGTGCCAGCAGCTTGGCTCGGCCTCCAGGGGACCCTGGCTACACCTTC	CASSLARPPGDPGYTF
TRBV5-1	NA	TRBJ1-2	TRBD1	TGCGCCAGCAGCTTAGGACAGGGGGTGTTTAACTATGGCTACACCTTC	CASSLGQGVFNYGYTF